What follows describes a single T cell receptor (beta chain). As yet, its antigen is unknown. This specimen belongs to a study of graft-versus-host responses after intestinal transplantation. Measured with immunoSEQ multiplex PCR; TCRdb has only the in-frame clones, and not every one. The data show around 100,000 clones, about 92% seen once. This CDR3 is built from 15 residues. Germline CDR1 SGHVS, CDR2 FNYEAQ. The V segment lost 5 bases and the J segment 6 bases; nucleotides outside the gene matches: 8. The clonotype was recovered from a human donor who was the organ donor for an intestinal transplant. The chain recombines TRBV7-6 with TRBJ2-7; TRBD2 agrees at 12 bases. The sequencing here drew on unstimulated CD8+ T cells sorted from spleen or lymph node cells, taken before transplant. CDR3 bases: TGTGCCAGCAGCCCCCGGACTAGCGGGACCGGCGAGCAGTACTTC. The encoded protein is CASSPRTSGTGEQYF.